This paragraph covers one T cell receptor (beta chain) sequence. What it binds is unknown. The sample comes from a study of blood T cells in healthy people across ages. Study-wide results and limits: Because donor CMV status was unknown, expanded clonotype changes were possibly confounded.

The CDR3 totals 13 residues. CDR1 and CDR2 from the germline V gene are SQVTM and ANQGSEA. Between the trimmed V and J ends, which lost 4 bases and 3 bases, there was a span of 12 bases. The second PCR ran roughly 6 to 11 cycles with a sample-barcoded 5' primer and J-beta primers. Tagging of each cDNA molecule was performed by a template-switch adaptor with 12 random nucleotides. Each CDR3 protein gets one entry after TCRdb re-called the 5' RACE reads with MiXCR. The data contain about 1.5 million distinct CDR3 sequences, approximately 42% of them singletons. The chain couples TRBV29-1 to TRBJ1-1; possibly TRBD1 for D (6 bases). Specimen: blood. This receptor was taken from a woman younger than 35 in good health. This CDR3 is CSVVRQGHTEAFF. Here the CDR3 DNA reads TGCAGCGTTGTTCGGCAGGGGCACACTGAAGCTTTCTTT.